This T cell receptor (beta chain) is from a study of blood T cell repertoires in COVID-19. Across the study: Nucleic acid was either cDNA or gDNA, and it came from T cells, B-cell-depleted T cells, or PBMCs.

The CDR3 is 14 amino acids. V was trimmed by 7 bases and J by 3 bases, leaving 13 bases between them. CDR1 and CDR2 from the germline V gene are MDHEN and SYDVKM. Produced via immunoSEQ multiplex PCR; TCRdb's table is partial and in-frame only. In the table there are about 190,000 clones, under 85% of which are singletons. The specimen was peripheral blood. This rearrangement joins TRBV28 to TRBJ1-3; D may be TRBD1 (5 bases). This TCR was sampled from a man aged 55 to 70 with active or convalescent COVID-19. The DNA of the CDR3 is TGTGCCAGCATCGCTCAGGGCCGTGGAAACACCATATATTTT. This sequence encodes CASIAQGRGNTIYF.